This TCR beta chain was observed in a study of blood T cell repertoires in COVID-19. Study information: Spain, Italy and the United States supplied samples that represented acute and convalescent COVID-19. The cDNA or gDNA used as material had been derived from T cells, B-cell-depleted T cells, or PBMCs.

As originally analysed: Counts of nucleated cells, estimated from reference gene primer amplification, were obtained. Method: immunoSEQ multiplex PCR; TCRdb's copy keeps in-frame clones and lacks some. V and J calls and clone size are given by that table; D and trimming were obtained from the DNA. The sample has around 300,000 clones, 80% to 90% seen once. The CDR3 consists of 14 residues. Trimming at V came to 0 bases and at J to 3 bases, leaving 2 bases not matched to a gene. In germline, CDR1 is SGHRS, CDR2 YFSETQ. The TCR was taken from a woman aged 70-85 years with acute or convalescent COVID-19. Material: peripheral blood. The chain has TRBV5-1 and TRBJ1-1, with 7 positions matching TRBD1. CDR3 in DNA: TGCGCCAGCAGCTTGGCGGGACAGCACACTGAAGCTTTCTTT. It codes for CASSLAGQHTEAFF.